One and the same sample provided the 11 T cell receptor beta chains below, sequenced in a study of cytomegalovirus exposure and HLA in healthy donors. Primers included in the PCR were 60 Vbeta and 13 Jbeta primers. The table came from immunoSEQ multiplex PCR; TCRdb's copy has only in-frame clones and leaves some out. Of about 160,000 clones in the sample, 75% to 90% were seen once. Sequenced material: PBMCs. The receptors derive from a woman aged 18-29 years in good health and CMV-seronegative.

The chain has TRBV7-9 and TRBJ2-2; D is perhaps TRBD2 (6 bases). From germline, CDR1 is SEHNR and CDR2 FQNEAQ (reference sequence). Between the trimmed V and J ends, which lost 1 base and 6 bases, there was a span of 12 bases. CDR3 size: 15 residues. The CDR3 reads CASSLELAWAGELFF. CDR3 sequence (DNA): TGTGCCAGCAGCTTAGAACTAGCTTGGGCCGGGGAGCTGTTTTTT.

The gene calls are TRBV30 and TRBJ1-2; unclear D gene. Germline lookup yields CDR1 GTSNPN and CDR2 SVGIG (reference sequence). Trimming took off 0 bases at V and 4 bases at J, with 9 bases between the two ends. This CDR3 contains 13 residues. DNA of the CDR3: TGTGCCTGGAGTGTACTTAACAGCTATGGCTACACCTTC. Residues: CAWSVLNSYGYTF.

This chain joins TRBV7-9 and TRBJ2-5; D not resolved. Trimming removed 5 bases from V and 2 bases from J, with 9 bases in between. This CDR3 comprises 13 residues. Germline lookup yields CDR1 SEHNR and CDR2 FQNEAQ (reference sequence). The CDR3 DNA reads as TGTGCCAGCAGCCAGGTATGGCAAGAGACCCAGTACTTC. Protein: CASSQVWQETQYF.

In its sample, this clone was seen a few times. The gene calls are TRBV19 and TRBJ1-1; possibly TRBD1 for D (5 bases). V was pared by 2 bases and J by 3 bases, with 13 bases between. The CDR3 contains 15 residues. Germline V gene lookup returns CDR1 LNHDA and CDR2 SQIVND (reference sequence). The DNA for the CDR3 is TGTGCCAGTAGTATATGGGCGGGGGGAGACACTGAAGCTTTCTTT. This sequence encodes CASSIWAGGDTEAFF. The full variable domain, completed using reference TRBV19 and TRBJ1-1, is DGGITQSPKYLFRKEGQNVTLSCEQNLNHDAMYWYRQDPGQGLRLIYYSQIVNDFQKGDIAEGYSVSREKKESFPLTVTSAQKNPTAFYLCASSIWAGGDTEAFFGQGTRLTVV.

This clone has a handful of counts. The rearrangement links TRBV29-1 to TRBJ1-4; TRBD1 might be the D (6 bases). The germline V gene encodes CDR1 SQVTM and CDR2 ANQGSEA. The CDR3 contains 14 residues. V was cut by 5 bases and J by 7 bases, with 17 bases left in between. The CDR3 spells CSVSQGSPSEKLFF. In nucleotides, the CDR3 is TGCAGCGTTTCCCAGGGGTCCCCAAGTGAAAAACTGTTTTTT.

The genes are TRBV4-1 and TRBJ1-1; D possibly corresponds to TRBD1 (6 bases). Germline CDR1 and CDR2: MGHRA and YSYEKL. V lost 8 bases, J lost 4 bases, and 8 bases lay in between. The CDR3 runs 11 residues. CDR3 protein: CASRGGTEAFF. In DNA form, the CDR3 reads TGCGCCAGCCGAGGGGGCACTGAAGCTTTCTTT.

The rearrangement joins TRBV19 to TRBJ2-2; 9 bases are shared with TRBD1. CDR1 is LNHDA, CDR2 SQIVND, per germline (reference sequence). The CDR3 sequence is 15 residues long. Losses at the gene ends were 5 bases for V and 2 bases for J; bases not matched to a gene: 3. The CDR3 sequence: CASSRDRVNTGELFF. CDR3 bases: TGTGCCAGTAGTCGGGACAGGGTAAACACCGGGGAGCTGTTTTTT.

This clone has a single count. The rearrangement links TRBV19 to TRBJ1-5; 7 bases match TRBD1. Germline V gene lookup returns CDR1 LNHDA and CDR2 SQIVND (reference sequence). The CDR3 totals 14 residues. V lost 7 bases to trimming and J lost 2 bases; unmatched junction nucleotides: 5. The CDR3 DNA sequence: TGTGCCAGTACCGTACAGGGGCGCAATCAGCCCCAGCATTTT. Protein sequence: CASTVQGRNQPQHF. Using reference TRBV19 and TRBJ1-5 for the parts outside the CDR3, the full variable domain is DGGITQSPKYLFRKEGQNVTLSCEQNLNHDAMYWYRQDPGQGLRLIYYSQIVNDFQKGDIAEGYSVSREKKESFPLTVTSAQKNPTAFYLCASTVQGRNQPQHFGDGTRLSIL.

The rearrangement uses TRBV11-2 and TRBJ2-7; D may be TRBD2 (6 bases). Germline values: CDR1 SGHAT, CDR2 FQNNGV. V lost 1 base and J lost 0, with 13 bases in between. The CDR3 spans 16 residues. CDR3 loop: CASSLVGGRNSYEQYF. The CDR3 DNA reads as TGTGCCAGCAGCTTAGTGGGAGGCCGCAACTCCTACGAGCAGTACTTC.

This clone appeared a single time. The CDR3 region is CASSLITGGDGYTF. The CDR3 DNA is TGTGCCAGCAGTCTTATTACAGGGGGGGATGGCTACACCTTC. The gene calls are TRBV2 and TRBJ1-2, with TRBD1 identical over 8 bases. The CDR3 has 14 residues. Per the germline V gene, CDR1 is SNHLY and CDR2 is FYNNEI. The J segment lost 6 bases and the V segment lost 5 bases, leaving 8 bases of the junction unmatched.

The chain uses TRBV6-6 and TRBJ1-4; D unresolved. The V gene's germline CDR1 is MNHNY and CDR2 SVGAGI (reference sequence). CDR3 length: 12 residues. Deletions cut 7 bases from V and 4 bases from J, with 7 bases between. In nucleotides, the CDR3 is TGTGCCAGCACGGTGTATAATGAAAAACTGTTTTTT. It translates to CASTVYNEKLFF.